These T cell receptor beta chains were read from a single sample in a study of shared clonotypes between healthy human individuals. Here immunoSEQ multiplex PCR was the method, and the copy in TCRdb shows in-frame clones only, minus some. The table shows about 2.4 million clones, with more than 80% occurring only once. Specimen: naive CD4+ T cells sorted from blood. These TCRs come from a man younger than 35 in good health. CDR3s include the opening cysteine and the closing phenylalanine or tryptophan. Fields, in order: V gene, D gene, J gene, clone size, CDR3 DNA, CDR3 protein. A D gene is named only where the DNA matches it firmly. The size of a clone is reported for some rows only, either as once, few or many, or as a class for expanded clones.

TRBV6-5	NA	TRBJ2-1	NA	TGTGCCAGCAGTTACTCCGCCAGCCACACCTACAATGAGCAGTTCTTC	CASSYSASHTYNEQFF
TRBV6-1	NA	TRBJ2-7	NA	TGTGCCAGCAGTGAACTATCCCTGGGCAAGCAGTACTTC	CASSELSLGKQYF
TRBV28	TRBD1	TRBJ2-7	NA	TGTGCCAGCAGTACAGGGGCTTGGGAGCAGTACTTC	CASSTGAWEQYF
TRBV4-2	NA	TRBJ1-1	NA	TGTGCCAGCAGCCAAGCGTCGGGGCTCGGGGACACTGAAGCTTTCTTT	CASSQASGLGDTEAFF
TRBV19	NA	TRBJ1-1	NA	TGTGCCAGTGGGACCGGGAGGAGCACTGAAGCTTTCTTT	CASGTGRSTEAFF
TRBV28	NA	TRBJ2-3	NA	TGTGCCAGCAGTTTCGGGGCTTATACTAGCACAGATACGCAGTATTTT	CASSFGAYTSTDTQYF
TRBV5-1	TRBD1	TRBJ2-4	NA	TGCGCCAGCAGCTTGGGCCCCCAAGGACAGGGAGCCAAAAACATTCAGTACTTC	CASSLGPQGQGAKNIQYF
TRBV5-6	TRBD1	TRBJ2-1	NA	TGTGCCAGCGGACTTCGGGACAGGGGGTCCCAAGCTGAGCAGTTCTTC	CASGLRDRGSQAEQFF
TRBV6-1	TRBD1	TRBJ1-1	NA	TGTGCCAGCAGGGGACAGTCGAACACTGAAGCTTTCTTT	CASRGQSNTEAFF
TRBV9	NA	TRBJ1-1	NA	TGTGCCAGCAGCCGCACAGTTATGAACACTGAAGCTTTCTTT	CASSRTVMNTEAFF
TRBV5-4	TRBD1	TRBJ2-7	NA	TGTGCCAGCAGCACCCCGGGACAGGGGACGTACGAGCAGTACTTC	CASSTPGQGTYEQYF
TRBV11-2	NA	TRBJ2-7	NA	TGTGCCAGCAGCTTAATATCGGGGAAGGGCCCGAACGAGCAGTACTTC	CASSLISGKGPNEQYF
TRBV21-1	NA	TRBJ2-7	NA	TGTGCCAGCAGCAAGGGGACAGTTCTAGTCGAGCAGTACTTC	CASSKGTVLVEQYF
TRBV7-2	TRBD2	TRBJ2-1	NA	TGTGCCAGCAGCTCGTGGCGGAGCGGGGGGGCCTACAATGAGCAGTTCTTC	CASSSWRSGGAYNEQFF
TRBV5-1	NA	TRBJ2-5	NA	TGCGCCAGCAGGGGCCGGGAGTACCAAGAGACCCAGTACTTC	CASRGREYQETQYF
TRBV6-1	TRBD1	TRBJ2-2	NA	TGTGCCAGCGGCCCGGGACAGTCAAACACCGGGGAGCTGTTTTTT	CASGPGQSNTGELFF
TRBV2	TRBD1	TRBJ1-6	NA	TGTGCCAGCAGCCCACAGGGGCTACCCCTCCACTTT	CASSPQGLPLHF
TRBV19	NA	TRBJ1-2	NA	TGTGCCAGTAGGCCCTGGATGCCTAACTATGGCTACACCTTC	CASRPWMPNYGYTF
TRBV7-2	NA	TRBJ1-1	NA	TGTGCCAGCAGCCCCATACACTTACTGAACACTGAAGCTTTCTTT	CASSPIHLLNTEAFF
TRBV18	NA	TRBJ2-5	NA	TGTGCCAGCTCACGCGACTCTTCGGAGACCCAGTACTTC	CASSRDSSETQYF
TRBV10-2	NA	TRBJ2-7	NA	TGCGCCAGCAGGGATCGGCCAGGTCCGTACGAGCAGTACTTC	CASRDRPGPYEQYF
TRBV5-1	TRBD2	TRBJ2-3	NA	TGCGCCAGCAGCTTGGAACCCGGGACTAGCGGCCTCACAGATACGCAGTATTTT	CASSLEPGTSGLTDTQYF
TRBV5-4	NA	TRBJ2-3	once	TGTGCCAGCAGCCCCCCATCCGTGCGGAGGGACACAGATACGCAGTATTTT	CASSPPSVRRDTDTQYF
TRBV6-5	TRBD2	TRBJ2-7	NA	TGTGCCAGCAGGATGACGGGACTAGGATCCTACGAGCAGTACTTC	CASRMTGLGSYEQYF
TRBV28	NA	TRBJ2-2	NA	TGTGCCCTAAGGGGGACGAACACCGGGGAGCTGTTTTTT	CALRGTNTGELFF
TRBV30	NA	TRBJ2-1	NA	TGTGCCTGGAGTGTGGAGGGTGAGCAGTTCTTC	CAWSVEGEQFF
TRBV5-6	NA	TRBJ1-2	NA	TGTGCCAGCAGCTTGGTCGGGATGAACTATGGCTACACCTTC	CASSLVGMNYGYTF
TRBV30	TRBD1	TRBJ2-2	NA	TGTGCCTGGAGTCGGGGACAGGGGGCCGGGGAGCTGTTTTTT	CAWSRGQGAGELFF
TRBV30	TRBD1	TRBJ1-6	NA	TGTGCCTGGAGTGCAGGGGGGACTTTGGGGCATTCACCCCTCCACTTT	CAWSAGGTLGHSPLHF
TRBV5-1	TRBD1	TRBJ2-7	NA	TGCGCCAGCACTCTAGACACCGGGACAGGGAGTTTACAGTACTTC	CASTLDTGTGSLQYF
TRBV4-3	NA	TRBJ1-2	NA	TGCGCCAGCAGCCAATCTGGCGCAGGGTACTATGGCTACACCTTC	CASSQSGAGYYGYTF
TRBV5-4	TRBD2	TRBJ2-3	NA	TGTGCCAGCAGCTTGGCCCTAGCGGGGGTTACAGATACGCAGTATTTT	CASSLALAGVTDTQYF
TRBV6-1	NA	TRBJ1-3	NA	TGTGCCAGCCGAAACAGAGGCTTCGGAAACACCATATATTTT	CASRNRGFGNTIYF
TRBV5-6	TRBD1	TRBJ2-7	NA	TGTGCCAGCCCCTCAAGGGGGCCCTACGAGCAGTACTTC	CASPSRGPYEQYF
TRBV19	NA	TRBJ2-3	NA	TGTGCCAGTAGTACTCCGGGACTGGGAGCCAGATCGCAGTATTTT	CASSTPGLGARSQYF
TRBV5-1	NA	TRBJ1-1	NA	TGCGCCAGCAGCTCCCCGACTGGGGAGGTGACTGAAGCTTTCTTT	CASSSPTGEVTEAFF
TRBV5-1	NA	TRBJ2-1	once	TGCGCCAGCAGCTTGGCGACGGAGGTGACGAATGTTAAGGAGCAGTTCTTC	CASSLATEVTNVKEQFF
TRBV6-1	TRBD1	TRBJ2-7	NA	TGTGCCAGCAGTGCAGAAAAAACAGGGGACTACGAGCAGTACTTC	CASSAEKTGDYEQYF
TRBV4-1	NA	TRBJ1-1	NA	TGCGCCAGCAGCCAAGATCCCTTGAACACTGAAGCTTTCTTT	CASSQDPLNTEAFF
TRBV30	NA	TRBJ2-7	NA	TGTGCCTGGAGTGCCTACCGTGGGGCCACCTCCTACGAGCAGTACTTC	CAWSAYRGATSYEQYF
TRBV9	NA	TRBJ2-3	NA	TGTGCCAGCAGCGAGAGGGGGTTGTCGCCGTACACAGATACGCAGTATTTT	CASSERGLSPYTDTQYF
TRBV6-4	TRBD1	TRBJ1-6	NA	TGTGCCAGCAGTGAAACAGGGGTTGGGAATTCACCCCTCCACTTT	CASSETGVGNSPLHF
TRBV7-3	TRBD1	TRBJ1-1	NA	TGTGCCAGCAGTTATACAGGGGGCTTGAACACTGAAGCTTTCTTT	CASSYTGGLNTEAFF
TRBV7-9	NA	TRBJ2-1	NA	TGTGCCAGCAGCCAAGACAGCTACAATGAGCAGTTCTTC	CASSQDSYNEQFF
TRBV29-1	NA	TRBJ2-5	NA	TGCAGCGTAGAGCAGGGTCAAGAGACCCAGTACTTC	CSVEQGQETQYF
TRBV6-5	TRBD1	TRBJ1-1	NA	TGTGCCAGCAGACGCAGGGGGGACACTGAAGCTTTCTTT	CASRRRGDTEAFF
TRBV19	TRBD1	TRBJ1-6	NA	TGTGCCAGTAGTATAGATCTACAGGGGGCAAGTTCACCCCTCCACTTT	CASSIDLQGASSPLHF
TRBV25-1	TRBD1	TRBJ2-3	once	TGTGCCGAAAGGCAGGGGGCCTGGACAGATACGCAGTATTTT	CAERQGAWTDTQYF
TRBV18	TRBD1	TRBJ1-2	NA	TGTGCCAGCTCACAAATGGGACAGGGGCTGAACTATGGCTACACCTTC	CASSQMGQGLNYGYTF
TRBV6-5	TRBD1	TRBJ2-7	NA	TGTGCCAGCAGTGGACAGGGGGGGAACCACGAGCAGTACTTC	CASSGQGGNHEQYF
TRBV30	TRBD1	TRBJ2-7	NA	TGTGCCTGGAGTGCCGGGACAGCCTACGAGCAGTACTTC	CAWSAGTAYEQYF